Following are 6 T cell receptor beta chains from one sample sequenced in a study of T cells in Graves' hyperthyroidism and ophthalmopathy. TCR beta CDR3 region amplification was performed from RNA transcripts. The HTBI primer set was used in a first-round RT-PCR of the TCR CDR3. TCRdb re-called the multiplex PCR reads with MiXCR, one entry per CDR3 protein. The profile shows almost 600,000 distinct CDR3 sequences, roughly 13% of them singletons. Sequenced input: blood. These TCRs come from a woman aged 25-40 years with Graves' hyperthyroidism that later progressed to Graves' ophthalmopathy.

This clonotype was seen only a few times. Just one base apart from a much larger clone, this may be a read error. The chain recombines TRBV3-1 with TRBJ1-1, with D perhaps TRBD1 (6 bases). The germline V and J ends were trimmed by 0 bases and 4 bases, with 15 bases remaining between them. The CDR3 covers 16 residues. The germline V gene encodes CDR1 LGHDT and CDR2 YNNKEL (reference sequence). CDR3 in DNA: TGTGCCAGCAGCCAAGAGGGACGGGGGGCTAGCACTGAAGCTTTCTTT. It codes for CASSQEGRGASTEAFF.

This clonotype came up many times. The V gene is TRBV27, the J gene TRBJ2-5; 10 bases align to TRBD2. The CDR3 runs 16 residues. CDR1 is MNHEY, CDR2 SMNVEV, per germline (reference sequence). Unmatched junction bases numbered 6, after V lost 1 base and J lost 4 bases. The CDR3 bases are TGTGCCAGCAGTTTATACCCAGCGGGAGGGCCAGAGACCCAGTACTTC. Its translation is CASSLYPAGGPETQYF.

The table lists this clonotype with many counts. V gene TRBV12-3 or TRBV12-4 combines with J gene TRBJ2-3; the match to TRBD2 covers 11 bases. With V trimmed by 1 base and J by 4 bases, 4 bases remained unmatched. This CDR3 has 16 amino acids. The CDR3 nucleotides are TGTGCCAGCAGTTTAGGACTAGCGGGAAACTCAGATACGCAGTATTTT. It translates to CASSLGLAGNSDTQYF.

This clonotype was recorded many times. The CDR3 loop is CASSPGGERGSEQFF. CDR3 in DNA: TGTGCCAGCAGTCCGGGCGGGGAGAGGGGCAGTGAGCAGTTCTTC. V is TRBV28 and J is TRBJ2-1, with D tentatively TRBD2 (6 bases). This CDR3 is built from 15 residues. Deletions cut 5 bases from V and 9 bases from J, with 20 bases between. Germline values: CDR1 MDHEN, CDR2 SYDVKM.

This clonotype has a count of ten or more. The genes are TRBV2 and TRBJ2-2; perhaps TRBD1 as D (5 bases). V gave up 6 bases and J gave up 14 bases, with 10 bases separating them. CDR3 size: 10 residues. Germline lookup yields CDR1 SNHLY and CDR2 FYNNEI. The CDR3 sequence is CASRRQLLFF. DNA for the CDR3: TGTGCCAGCAGGAGACAGTTACTGTTTTTT.

The rearrangement links TRBV3-1 to TRBJ1-2; no clear D gene. The germline CDR1 and CDR2 sequences are LGHDT and YNNKEL (reference sequence). The CDR3 runs to 15 residues. V lost 4 bases to trimming and J lost 0 bases, with 12 bases between them. The CDR3 protein is CASSRRKGSNYGYTF. In DNA, the CDR3 is TGTGCCAGCAGCCGCCGGAAGGGTTCTAACTATGGCTACACCTTC.